These 15 T cell receptor beta chains came from one sample sequenced in a study of early T cells in non-severe SARS-CoV-2 infection. TCRdb re-called the 5' RACE reads with MiXCR, one entry per CDR3 protein. The table shows approximately 79,000 distinct CDR3 sequences, with 9.5% to 15% occurring only once. Material: whole blood. The receptor set was obtained from an adult who was a healthcare worker with PCR-confirmed SARS-CoV-2 infection or an uninfected control (not recorded which).

This clonotype came up a few times. The V gene is TRBV20-1, the J gene TRBJ2-3; D is perhaps TRBD2 (5 bases). Trimming removed 2 bases from V and 2 bases from J, with 26 bases in between. Germline CDR1 DFQATT, CDR2 SNEGSKA (reference sequence). The length of the CDR3 is 19 residues. CDR3 coding DNA: TGCAGTGCTAGACTAAATGCTCTACTAGGTCCAACGACCACAGATACGCAGTATTTT. It codes for CSARLNALLGPTTTDTQYF.

The chain links TRBV7-6 to TRBJ1-1, with D hard to call. Germline lookup yields CDR1 SGHVS and CDR2 FNYEAQ. V was shortened by 4 bases and J by 1 base, with 10 bases between the two germline ends. CDR3 length: 14 residues. In DNA, the CDR3 is TGTGCCAGCAGCTCAATGGACGAGAACACTGAAGCTTTCTTT. This sequence encodes CASSSMDENTEAFF.

The chain recombines TRBV29-1 with TRBJ2-7; TRBD1 aligns across 9 bases. CDR1 is SQVTM, CDR2 ANQGSEA, per germline. The CDR3 loop spans 13 amino acids. V lost 7 bases, J lost 3 bases, and 7 bases stayed unmatched. This CDR3 is CSAKGDRDYEQYF. CDR3 nucleotide sequence: TGCAGCGCTAAGGGGGACAGGGACTACGAGCAGTACTTC.

This chain connects TRBV5-1 to TRBJ1-1, with unresolved D. The CDR3 has 14 residues. Trimming removed 0 bases from V and 2 bases from J, with 8 bases in between. Germline V lookup: CDR1 SGHRS, CDR2 YFSETQ. CDR3 coding DNA: TGCGCCAGCAGCTTGGTAGGACCTAACACTGAAGCTTTCTTT. This translates into CASSLVGPNTEAFF.

The genes are TRBV5-1 and TRBJ1-1; TRBD1 agrees at 8 bases. CDR3 length: 15 residues. Germline loops: CDR1 SGHRS, CDR2 YFSETQ. V lost 4 bases, J lost 1 base, and 6 bases stayed unmatched. CDR3 region: CASSRTQGANTEAFF. The CDR3 nucleotides are TGCGCCAGCAGCCGCACCCAGGGGGCGAACACTGAAGCTTTCTTT.

This chain connects TRBV20-1 to TRBJ2-5; TRBD2 matches at 12 bases. Germline assignment: CDR1 DFQATT and CDR2 SNEGSKA (reference sequence). The CDR3 consists of 17 residues. V shed 6 bases, J shed 4 bases, and the junction held 15 bases outside the gene matches. The CDR3 sequence is CSAHNSYLAGGLETQYF. The DNA for the CDR3 is TGCAGTGCCCATAATAGTTACCTAGCGGGAGGGCTAGAGACCCAGTACTTC.

This sequence joins TRBV28 and TRBJ2-3, with D possibly being TRBD1 (6 bases). CDR3 length: 15 residues. V was shortened by 5 bases and J by 4 bases, with 16 bases between the two germline ends. CDR1 MDHEN and CDR2 SYDVKM come from the germline V gene. For the CDR3, the DNA is TGTGCCAGCAGTACCCCTGGGGGCTCGTCAGATACGCAGTATTTT. It codes for CASSTPGGSSDTQYF. The entire variable domain, with the rest obtained from reference TRBV28 and TRBJ2-3, is as follows: DVKVTQSSRYLVKRTGEKVFLECVQDMDHENMFWYRQDPGLGLRLIYFSYDVKMKEKGDIPEGYSVSREKKERFSLILESASTNQTSMYLCASSTPGGSSDTQYFGPGTRLTVL.

This clonotype was recorded a few times. The V gene is TRBV2, the J gene TRBJ2-3; D might be TRBD1 (6 bases). CDR3 length equals 13 residues. Germline V gene data show CDR1 as SNHLY and CDR2 as FYNNEI. V lost 3 bases and J 4 bases, leaving 8 bases between the germline ends. CDR3 coding DNA: TGTGCCAGCAGTGAGGACAGCTCAGATACGCAGTATTTT. As protein: CASSEDSSDTQYF.

The chain couples TRBV6-5 to TRBJ2-7; TRBD2 is a possible D gene (5 bases). The germline V and J ends were trimmed by 9 bases and 0 bases, with 12 bases remaining between them. The CDR3 has 13 amino acids. In germline, CDR1 is MNHEY, CDR2 SVGAGI. CDR3: CASGTGSSYEQYF. The CDR3 DNA follows: TGTGCCAGTGGTACGGGGTCCTCCTACGAGCAGTACTTC.

At least ten counts were recorded for this clonotype. The J gene is TRBJ2-1, the V gene TRBV21-1. TRBV21-1 is assigned pseudogene status. The CDR3 is 11 residues long. The chain's CDR3 is CARVKNNEQFF. The CDR3 region has the DNA TGTGCCAGGGTTAAGAACAATGAGCAGTTCTTC.

This clonotype was seen a handful of times. This chain links TRBV6-1 with TRBJ2-3; 9 positions match TRBD2. V shed 2 bases and J 5 bases; nucleotides not matched to a gene: 11. Germline CDR1 MNHNS, CDR2 SASEGT. This CDR3 has 17 amino acids. CDR3 residues: CASSERVAGAAGDTQYF. CDR3 nucleotides: TGTGCCAGCAGTGAACGGGTAGCGGGAGCGGCTGGAGATACGCAGTATTTT.

This clonotype was detected a few times. The rearrangement uses TRBV12-3 or TRBV12-4 and TRBJ2-3, with TRBD2 matching 7 bases. The CDR3 covers 14 residues. V shed 6 bases, J shed 6 bases, and the junction held 9 bases outside the gene matches. The CDR3, as DNA: TGTGCCAGCAGGACCGGGCAAGCGGGGGATACGCAGTATTTT. Protein: CASRTGQAGDTQYF.

This clonotype was recorded many times. The gene calls are TRBV29-1 and TRBJ1-1; no firm D call. Germline loops: CDR1 SQVTM, CDR2 ANQGSEA. CDR3 length equals 10 residues. V was shortened by 5 bases and J by 4 bases, with 5 bases between the two germline ends. CDR3 nucleotides: TGCAGCGTTATGGTCACTGAAGCTTTCTTT. Its translation is CSVMVTEAFF.

This clonotype has ten or more counts. This chain connects TRBV12-3 or TRBV12-4 to TRBJ1-3; no firm D call. Trimming removed 6 bases from V and 3 bases from J, with 3 bases in between. The CDR3 extends over 11 amino acids. The CDR3 nucleotides are TGTGCCAGCAGCCGTGGAAACACCATATATTTT. This sequence encodes CASSRGNTIYF.

This clonotype was picked up a small number of times. V and J are TRBV27 and TRBJ2-5; D not certain. The CDR3 has 15 amino acids. CDR1 is MNHEY and CDR2 is SMNVEV in the germline V gene (reference sequence). Trimming took 4 bases from V and 0 from J, leaving 12 bases between them. Here the CDR3 DNA reads TGTGCCAGCAGTTCTTATCCTTCAAACCAAGAGACCCAGTACTTC. It encodes CASSSYPSNQETQYF.